The text below deals with one T cell receptor beta chain. What it binds is not known. These data are taken from a study of cytomegalovirus exposure and HLA in healthy donors. Whole-study findings and limits: From TCR beta sequences, most subjects' HLA-A and HLA-B alleles were reportedly predicted accurately. Sequencing probably produced one cluster of sequence variants that were highly shared. In vitro experiments confirmed that a few CMV-associated chains were specific for CMV antigens.

With V trimmed by 4 bases and J by 5 bases, 8 bases remained unmatched. Looked up from germline, CDR1 is SGHDT and CDR2 is YYEEEE. The CDR3 contains 14 residues. A multiplex PCR was run with 60 Vbeta primers and 13 Jbeta primers. Original processing notes: As a later analysis found, there were tens of millions of unique TCR beta chains, of which roughly 11 million were shared. Libraries were prepared by immunoSEQ multiplex PCR; TCRdb keeps only in-frame clonotypes and omits some of them. V, J and clone size are those of that table, while D and trimming were read from the DNA. This repertoire includes 130,000 to 150,000 clones.

Input material: PBMCs. The clonotype was recovered from a man aged 35 to 55 in good health and CMV-seronegative. The chain has TRBV5-6 and TRBJ1-1; 7 nucleotides line up with TRBD1. The CDR3 bases are TGTGCCAGCAGCGAAATTATGGGACAGACTGAAGCTTTCTTT. As protein: CASSEIMGQTEAFF.